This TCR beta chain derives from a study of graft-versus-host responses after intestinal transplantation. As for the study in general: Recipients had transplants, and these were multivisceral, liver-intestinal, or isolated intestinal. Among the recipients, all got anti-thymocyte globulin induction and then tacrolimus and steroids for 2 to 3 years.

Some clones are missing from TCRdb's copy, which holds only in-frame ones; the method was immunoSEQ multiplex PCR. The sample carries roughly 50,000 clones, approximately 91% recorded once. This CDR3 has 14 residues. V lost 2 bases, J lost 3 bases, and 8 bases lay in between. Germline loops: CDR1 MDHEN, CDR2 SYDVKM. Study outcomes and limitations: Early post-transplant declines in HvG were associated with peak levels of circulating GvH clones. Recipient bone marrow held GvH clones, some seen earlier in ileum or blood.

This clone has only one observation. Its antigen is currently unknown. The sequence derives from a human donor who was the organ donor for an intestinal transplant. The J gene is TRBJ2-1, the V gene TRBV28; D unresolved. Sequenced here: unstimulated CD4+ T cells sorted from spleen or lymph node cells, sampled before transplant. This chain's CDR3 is CASSLIPSYNEQFF. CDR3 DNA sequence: TGTGCCAGCAGTTTAATCCCCAGCTACAATGAGCAGTTCTTC.